The entry below gives a single T cell receptor beta chain sequence along with its context. The trim removed 2 bases at V and 0 bases at J, leaving 2 bases unmatched. The CDR3 has 14 residues. Germline V gene lookup returns CDR1 GTSNPN and CDR2 SVGIG (reference sequence). This entry is derived from a study of blood T cell repertoires in COVID-19. In the source study's methods: Amplified reference gene primers provided the basis for estimating nucleated cell counts. Sequenced by immunoSEQ multiplex PCR; TCRdb stores in-frame clones only, minus some. The DNA was the basis for D and trimming; V, J and clone size are from that table. The sample has 65,000 to 90,000 clones, about 83% seen once; the top ten hold 8%.

This sequence was found in a man between 45 and 60 years old with active COVID-19. Sequencing was carried out using peripheral blood. The rearrangement joins TRBV30 to TRBJ2-3, with TRBD1 matching 7 bases. The CDR3 coding sequence is TGTGCCTGGAGTCCAGGGGGTAGCACAGATACGCAGTATTTT. This encodes CAWSPGGSTDTQYF.